This section outlines one T cell receptor beta chain sequence together with its context. The sample holds many counts of this clonotype. There is no known antigen for this receptor. No much larger clone is present one base from it, and per-base qualities are unavailable. This sample stems from a study of human T cells and chemical hapten exposure (dated by TCRdb to the early 2020s). General notes on the study: For sensitization, 2% DPC in acetone was applied to a 2 cm by 2 cm area of upper inner arm skin. Throughout the approximately 23-week study period, patients were also given weekly therapeutic DPC doses on the scalp. Patch testing on the upper back used Finn chambers containing 0.01% DPC, with scoring done after 6 days according to International Contact Dermatitis Research Group standards. Alopecia areata with under or over 50% scalp involvement, alopecia totalis and alopecia universalis were represented in the patient cohort, which was mostly female. Libraries were combined into a pool for sequencing, and differences in TCR yield between samples came mainly from small differences in library volumes within the pool. Peripheral blood TCR repertoire changes were tracked in vivo in alopecia patients during primary and secondary sensitization to the hapten diphenylcyclopropenone (DPC). Blood samples were taken from patients before sensitization (week 0) and at 2, 6 and about 24 weeks after DPC sensitization. For TCR sequencing, blood came from 25 to 35 alopecia patients at anywhere from one to four time points (pre-sensitization, 2, 6 and 24 weeks).

The library was built by means of RACE. Sequencing used a NextSeq 500. Library preparation attached unique molecular identifiers to individual cDNA molecules for quantitative, reproducible TCR counting. For every blood RNA sample, sequencing covered both the TCR alpha and TCR beta chains. As for how the authors treated the data: A median of around 96,000 TCRs per sample was observed, with a range of about 23,224 to 700,000. V, J and CDR3 annotation of the TCR reads was carried out using the Decombinator software suite. Every sample was subsampled to the same number of TCRs (28,000) for the PS versus PT1 abundance plots. Expanded TCRs were defined as absent before sensitization and observed at least eight times at the 2-week time point. TCRdb passed the public sequencing reads through fastp at Q25 and MiXCR, retaining productive beta sequences. Each CDR3 protein appears once, grouped with its most common genes and DNA. TCRdb assigned the V and J calls; the authors' analysis was not used. This sample lists about 380,000 distinct CDR3 sequences; 4% to 5.5% were detected once. The ten largest account for about 2.2% of the sample.

Here V drops 2 bases and J drops 3 bases, and the junction holds 8 bases not matched to any gene. CDR1 and CDR2 are read off the germline V gene as SGHRS and YFSETQ. The CDR3, from cysteine to phenylalanine, totals 17 residues. Kept here is only the CDR3 DNA, which spans 51 bases and is read in frame from base 1. The sample's time point label, in plain terms: patch test 1, 2 weeks after DPC sensitization. What this sample's treatment or condition label stands for: therapeutic diphenylcyclopropenone sensitization with weekly scalp DPC. Blood at each patch-test visit was drawn before the patch test was applied. To be eligible, patients had to be aged 18 to 70, diagnosed with alopecia and judged suitable for DPC therapy, while pregnant patients were excluded. Total RNA was extracted from unfractionated whole blood that had been collected in Tempus Blood RNA tubes. What the authors observed across the whole study: Patch test score correlated positively with the number of PT1 expanded TCRs, reaching significance at thresholds 8, 16 and 32 but not at 4. Significantly more large CDR3 similarity clusters were formed by expanded TCRs than by pre-sensitization or healthy control sets, consistent with antigen-driven responses. The number of TCRs above 1 in 1000 frequency did not change with DPC sensitization; there was no evidence of global repertoire structure alterations. After repeated subsampling, the strength of the expansion versus patch-test correlation and the threshold at which it became significant changed. Alopecia, a presumed autoimmune disease, was present in all patients, so the immune response of the patients might differ from that of healthy individuals.

The specimen comprised whole blood, sampled in connection with sensitization to the hapten diphenylcyclopropenone (DPC). The sequence was collected from a woman aged 45-65 years with alopecia areata. Some clones in this sample may be carry-over from other donors' samples. Recombination joined TRBV5-1 with TRBJ2-1, with 10 central nucleotides matching TRBD2. The DNA sequence reads TGCGCCAGCAGCTTATCTAGCGGGAGTAGAGTCTACAATGAGCAGTTCTTC. This yields the protein CASSLSSGSRVYNEQFF.